The 15 T cell receptor beta chains below all came from one sample that was sequenced in a study of T cell responses to AZD1222 COVID-19 vaccine. Data came from immunoSEQ multiplex PCR; TCRdb stores just in-frame clones and leaves some out. The table records about 210,000 clones, roughly 94% of them present only once. Material: peripheral blood, obtained 28 days after the second dose of the MenACWY control vaccine. These TCRs come from an adult who received the MenACWY meningococcal vaccine as a control.

The chain employs TRBV25-1 and TRBJ2-3, with D possibly called TRBD1 or TRBD2 (5 bases each). V lost 3 bases and J 6 bases, leaving 13 bases between the germline ends. Germline CDR1 and CDR2: MGHDK and SYGVNS. This CDR3 region has 14 residues. CDR3 amino acids: CASSDLLRGDTQYF. In DNA, the CDR3 is TGTGCCAGCAGTGACTTATTGAGGGGCGATACGCAGTATTTT.

The chain has TRBV11-2 and TRBJ2-2; D unresolved. The germline CDR1 and CDR2 sequences are SGHAT and FQNNGV. Trimming removed 5 bases at V and 3 bases at J, with 10 bases between. The CDR3 extends over 14 amino acids. CDR3: CASSPSRDTGELFF. CDR3 coding DNA: TGTGCCAGCAGCCCTTCCCGGGACACCGGGGAGCTGTTTTTT.

CDR3 sequence: CASSLDFGSEQYF. The CDR3 DNA reads TGTGCCAGCAGCTTGGATTTCGGGAGCGAGCAGTACTTC. The V gene is TRBV5-4, the J gene TRBJ2-7, with D possibly TRBD2 on 6 matching bases. This CDR3 is built from 13 residues. V was shortened by 0 bases and J by 6 bases, with 10 bases between the two germline ends. Germline CDR1 and CDR2: SGHNT and YYREEE (reference sequence).

As concerns this clone: Germline is not matched at one junction end, which may reflect a read error. The rearrangement joins TRBV7-6 to TRBJ2-7, with a tentative D call TRBD2 (6 bases). The V gene's germline CDR1 is SGHVS and CDR2 FNYEAQ. The CDR3 sequence is 15 residues long. CDR3 coding DNA: TGTGCTAGCAGCCTAGAAGGTAGCGGAGCCTACGAGCAGTACTTC. Amino acids: CASSLEGSGAYEQYF. Complete variable domain (other parts from reference TRBV7-6 and TRBJ2-7): GAGVSQSPRYKVTKRGQDVALRCDPISGHVSLYWYRQALGQGPEFLTYFNYEAQQDKSGLPNDRFSAERPEGSISTLTIQRTEQRDSAMYRCASSLEGSGAYEQYFGPGTRLTVT.

V is TRBV19 and J is TRBJ2-2; D is undetermined. V lost 7 bases, J lost 7 bases, and 16 bases lay in between. Per germline, CDR1 LNHDA and CDR2 SQIVND (reference sequence). The CDR3 length is 14 residues. The CDR3 region is CASTFGPLGGELFF. CDR3 nucleotides: TGTGCCAGTACTTTTGGGCCCCTGGGCGGGGAGCTGTTTTTT.

This clone occurred once. The rearrangement uses TRBV7-6 and TRBJ1-1; 7 bases map to TRBD1. V shed 6 bases and J 6 bases; nucleotides not matched to a gene: 7. From germline, CDR1 is SGHVS and CDR2 FNYEAQ. The CDR3 covers 13 residues. This CDR3 is CASRETGLAEAFF. CDR3 coding DNA: TGTGCCAGCAGAGAGACAGGGCTCGCTGAAGCTTTCTTT.

The chain's CDR3 is CASSPAGGLGAYEQYF. CDR3 nucleotide sequence: TGTGCCAGCTCACCAGCGGGGGGGCTAGGGGCCTACGAGCAGTACTTC. The chain carries TRBV18 and TRBJ2-7; TRBD2 matches 9 bases. The CDR3 sequence is 16 residues long. Trimming at V came to 2 bases and at J to 2 bases, leaving 7 bases not matched to a gene. Per germline, CDR1 KGHSH and CDR2 LQKENI.

This clone was picked up one time. The chain has TRBV11-3 and TRBJ2-1, with a possible D match to TRBD2 (5 bases). The CDR3 has 13 amino acids. In germline, CDR1 is SGHNT, CDR2 YENEEA. Between the trimmed V and J ends, which lost 5 bases and 8 bases, there was a span of 13 bases. CDR3 amino acids: CASSRRGIDEQFF. The CDR3 DNA is TGTGCCAGCAGCAGACGAGGGATCGATGAGCAGTTCTTC. The full variable domain, in which reference TRBV11-3 and TRBJ2-1 provide the parts outside the CDR3, is EAGVVQSPRYKIIEKKQPVAFWCNPISGHNTLYWYLQNLGQGPELLIRYENEEAVDDSQLPKDRFSAERLKGVDSTLKIQPAELGDSAVYLCASSRRGIDEQFFGPGTRLTVL.

V gene TRBV5-6 combines with J gene TRBJ1-1; D remains unclear. The V gene's germline CDR1 is SGHDT and CDR2 YYEEEE. The CDR3 has 14 residues. The V and J ends lost 0 bases and 1 base respectively, with 7 bases between them. This CDR3 reads CASSLVQANTEAFF. DNA for the CDR3: TGTGCCAGCAGCTTGGTTCAGGCGAACACTGAAGCTTTCTTT. Filled out from reference TRBV5-6 and TRBJ1-1, the complete variable domain reads DAGVTQSPTHLIKTRGQQVTLRCSPKSGHDTVSWYQQALGQGPQFIFQYYEEEERQRGNFPDRFSGHQFPNYSSELNVNALLLGDSALYLCASSLVQANTEAFFGQGTRLTVV.

The rearrangement uses TRBV18 and TRBJ1-3; the D gene is possibly TRBD1 (6 bases). The CDR3 extends over 19 amino acids. Germline V gene data show CDR1 as KGHSH and CDR2 as LQKENI. With 1 base removed from V and 0 bases from J, the gap between germline ends came to 19 bases. The CDR3 nucleotides read TGTGCCAGCTCACCACGTGTCCAGGGGACTCATTTCTCTGGAAACACCATATATTTT. Its translation is CASSPRVQGTHFSGNTIYF.

The chain couples TRBV29-1 to TRBJ2-7, with 12 nucleotides matching TRBD1. The CDR3 spans 13 residues. V trimming: 5 bases; J trimming: 7 bases; junction bases outside the gene matches: 6. Germline values: CDR1 SQVTM, CDR2 ANQGSEA. CDR3 sequence: CSVRGQGAGEQYF. Written as DNA, the CDR3 is TGCAGCGTTAGGGGACAGGGGGCTGGAGAGCAGTACTTC.

The gene calls are TRBV7-2 and TRBJ2-2; D gene uncertain. The germline CDR1 and CDR2 sequences are SGHTA and FQGNSA. V was clipped by 6 bases and J by 3 bases, with 11 bases between them. This CDR3 is 14 amino acids long. The CDR3 sequence: CASSPPRDTGELFF. The CDR3 DNA reads as TGTGCCAGCAGTCCCCCTAGGGACACCGGGGAGCTGTTTTTT.

As concerns this clone: The same CDR3 can be traced to other DNA sequences in this sample. The gene calls are TRBV28 and TRBJ1-1; D is undetermined. CDR1 MDHEN and CDR2 SYDVKM come from the germline V gene. V lost 8 bases to trimming and J lost 0 bases, with 10 bases between them. The CDR3 sequence is 13 residues long. CDR3 protein: CASSTGMNTEAFF. The CDR3 DNA follows: TGTGCCAGCTCGACGGGGATGAACACTGAAGCTTTCTTT.

This sequence joins TRBV7-9 and TRBJ2-7, with D perhaps matching TRBD1 (5 bases). The CDR3 length is 14 residues. Germline V gene data show CDR1 as SEHNR and CDR2 as FQNEAQ (reference sequence). The V and J ends lost 3 bases and 2 bases respectively, with 11 bases between them. CDR3 loop: CASSLAGSTYEQYF. In nucleotides, the CDR3 is TGTGCCAGCAGCTTGGCAGGGTCAACCTACGAGCAGTACTTC. Based on the CDR3 plus reference TRBV7-9 and TRBJ2-7, the full variable domain is DTGVSQNPRHKITKRGQNVTFRCDPISEHNRLYWYRQTLGQGPEFLTYFQNEAQLEKSRLLSDRFSAERPKGSFSTLEIQRTEQGDSAMYLCASSLAGSTYEQYFGPGTRLTVT.

This rearrangement joins TRBV27 to TRBJ2-7, with 7 bases aligning to TRBD1. The length of the CDR3 is 16 residues. Germline V gene data show CDR1 as MNHEY and CDR2 as SMNVEV (reference sequence). The junction had 7 bases not matched to a gene; V was cut back by 0 bases and J by 2 bases. The CDR3 DNA follows: TGTGCCAGCAGTTTATCCGGTAGACAGGGAGCCTACGAGCAGTACTTC. Encoded protein: CASSLSGRQGAYEQYF.